The clone carrying this T cell receptor (beta chain) has only a few counts. The target antigen is unknown. TCRdb used MiXCR to reprocess the RT-PCR reads, holding one entry per CDR3 protein. Of some 480,000 distinct CDR3 sequences in the sample, 11% are singletons; the top ten hold more than 10%. These data belong to a study of response to subunit inactivated influenza vaccine. Whole-study findings and limits: With each seasonal influenza vaccination, the authors suggested, few new T cells are recruited.

This TCR came from a man aged 50 or older who received an inactivated influenza vaccine. The specimen was PBMCs from blood, collected about 40 days after vaccination.

The CDR3 nucleotides are TGTGCCATCAGTGAGGGACCGATACCCGAGCAGGGCAATCAGCCCCAGCATTTT. This sequence encodes CAISEGPIPEQGNQPQHF. This chain connects TRBV10-3 to TRBJ1-5; D is unclear. This CDR3 contains 18 residues. V lost 2 bases to trimming and J lost 2 bases, with 19 bases between them. CDR1 and CDR2 (germline): ENHRY, SYGVKD.